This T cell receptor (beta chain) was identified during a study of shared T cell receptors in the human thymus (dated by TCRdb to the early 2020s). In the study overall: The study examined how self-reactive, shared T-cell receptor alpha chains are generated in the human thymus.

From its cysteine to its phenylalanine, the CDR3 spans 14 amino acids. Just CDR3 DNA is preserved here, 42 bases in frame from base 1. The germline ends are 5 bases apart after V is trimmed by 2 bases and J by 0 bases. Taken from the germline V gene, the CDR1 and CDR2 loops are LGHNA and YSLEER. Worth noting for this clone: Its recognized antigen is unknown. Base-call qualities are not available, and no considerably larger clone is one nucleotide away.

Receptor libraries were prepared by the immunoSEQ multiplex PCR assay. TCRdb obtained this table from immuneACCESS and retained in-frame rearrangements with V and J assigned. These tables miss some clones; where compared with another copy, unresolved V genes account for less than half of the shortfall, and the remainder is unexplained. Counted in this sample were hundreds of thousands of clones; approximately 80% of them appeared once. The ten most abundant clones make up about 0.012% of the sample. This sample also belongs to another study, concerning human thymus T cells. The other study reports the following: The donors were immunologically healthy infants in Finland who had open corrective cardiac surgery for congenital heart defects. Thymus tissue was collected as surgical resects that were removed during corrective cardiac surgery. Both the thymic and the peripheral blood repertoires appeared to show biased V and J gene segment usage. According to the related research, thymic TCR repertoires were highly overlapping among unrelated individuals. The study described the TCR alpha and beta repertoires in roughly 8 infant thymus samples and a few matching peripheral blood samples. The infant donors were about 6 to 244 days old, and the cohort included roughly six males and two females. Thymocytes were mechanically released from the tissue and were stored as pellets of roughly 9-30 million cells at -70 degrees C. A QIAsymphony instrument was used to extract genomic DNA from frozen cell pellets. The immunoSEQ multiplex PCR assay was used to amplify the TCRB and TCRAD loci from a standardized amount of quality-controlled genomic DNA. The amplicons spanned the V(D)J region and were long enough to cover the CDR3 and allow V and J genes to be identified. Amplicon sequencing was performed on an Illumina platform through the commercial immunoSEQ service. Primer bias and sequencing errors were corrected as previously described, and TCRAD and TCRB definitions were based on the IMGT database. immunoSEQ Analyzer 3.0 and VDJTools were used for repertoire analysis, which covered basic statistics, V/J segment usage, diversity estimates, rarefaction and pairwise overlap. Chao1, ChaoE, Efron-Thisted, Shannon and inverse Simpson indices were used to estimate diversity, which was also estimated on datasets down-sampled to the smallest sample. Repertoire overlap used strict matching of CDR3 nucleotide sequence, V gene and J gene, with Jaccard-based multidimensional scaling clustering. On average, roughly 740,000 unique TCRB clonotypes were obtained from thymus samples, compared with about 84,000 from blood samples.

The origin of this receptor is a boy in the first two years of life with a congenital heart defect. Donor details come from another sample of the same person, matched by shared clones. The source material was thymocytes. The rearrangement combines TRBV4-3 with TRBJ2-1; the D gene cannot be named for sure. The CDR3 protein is CASSQKASYNEQFF. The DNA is TGCGCCAGCAGCCAAAAAGCCTCCTACAATGAGCAGTTCTTC.